A single sample is the source of the 5 T cell receptor beta chains below, sequenced in a study of tumor-infiltrating lymphocytes in primary liver carcinoma (TCRdb year 2017). Without any cell sorting, total RNA and DNA were extracted together from approximately 22-30 mg of bulk tissue using the AllPrep DNA/RNA mini kit. Sequencer: Illumina HiSeq 2500. Starting from approximately 500 ng total RNA, TCRbeta-specific cDNA was produced by reverse transcription with a constant-region primer and ProtoScript II reverse transcriptase. Construction of the TCRbeta libraries relied on three nested rounds of multiplex PCR, following a slightly modified ARM-PCR procedure. Each of the first two PCR rounds ran for roughly 11 cycles and used multiplex TRBV1-TRBV30 forward primers together with a Cbeta reverse primer. In-frame beta chains were kept once TCRdb had trimmed the public reads at Q25 with fastp and called clones with MiXCR. Each entry merges the rows of one CDR3 protein and shows their most common DNA and genes. The sample profile shows more than 100,000 distinct CDR3 sequences; around 70% of them were found once. 8.1% of the sample lies in the top ten.

What was sequenced was tumor-adjacent normal liver tissue. These receptors came from a woman in her sixties or seventies with primary liver carcinoma and hepatitis B virus infection.

This clonotype was seen once. The germline gene is not matched at one end of the junction; a read error may be the cause. This rearrangement joins TRBV29-1 to TRBJ2-2; possible D gene TRBD1, 6 bases. Germline V gene data show CDR1 as SQVTM and CDR2 as ANQGSEA. The CDR3 covers 14 residues. CDR3 sequence (DNA): TGCAACGTTATCAGGGGCTCGAACACCGGGGAGTTGTTTTTT. This encodes CNVIRGSNTGELFF.

This clonotype was counted at least ten times. The chain is built from TRBV12-3 or TRBV12-4 and TRBJ2-1; D may be TRBD1 or TRBD2 (5 bases each). The CDR3 sequence is 17 residues long. Trimming removed 6 bases at V and 8 bases at J, with 26 bases between. In DNA form, the CDR3 reads TGTGCCAGCAGCAAACCCCCACGTACTAGGGGTCTGGATGAGCAGTTCTTC. Translated, it gives CASSKPPRTRGLDEQFF.

The V gene is TRBV12-3 or TRBV12-4, the J gene TRBJ2-2; 11 bases match TRBD2. This CDR3 contains 15 residues. V lost 7 bases to trimming and J lost 4 bases; unmatched junction nucleotides: 5. The CDR3 bases are TGTGCCAGCAAGACTAGCGGGATAGGCACCGGGGAGCTGTTTTTT. Its protein product is CASKTSGIGTGELFF.

As to this clonotype: A much more abundant neighbour one base away suggests this may be a read error. The J gene is TRBJ2-5, the V gene TRBV5-1; 10 bases are shared with TRBD1. The CDR3 has 17 amino acids. Germline values: CDR1 SGHRS, CDR2 YFSETQ. CDR3 bases: TGCGCCAGCAGCTTTGCCCCGGGACAGGGGACCCAAGAGACCCGGTACTTC. This translates into CASSFAPGQGTQETRYF.

The chain recombines TRBV10-3 with TRBJ1-1; D remains unclear. Germline V gene data show CDR1 as ENHRY and CDR2 as SYGVKD. The CDR3 is 14 amino acids. V lost 5 bases, J lost 3 bases, and 13 bases lay in between. The CDR3 DNA follows: TGTGCCATCAGTATACAGCGGAATGACACTGAAGCTTTCTTT. Translation: CAISIQRNDTEAFF.